This section outlines one T cell receptor (beta chain) sequence together with its context. This entry belongs to a study of monozygotic twins with inflammatory bowel disease. Germline values: CDR1 LNHDA, CDR2 SQIVND (reference sequence). CDR3 size: 15 residues. TCRdb reanalyzed the 5' RACE reads and collapses them to one entry per CDR3 protein, without DNA. Its table records approximately 330,000 distinct CDR3 sequences. The clonotype comes from a human donor with ulcerative colitis or Crohn's disease, or a healthy co-twin of an affected twin (not recorded which). This chain links TRBV19 with TRBJ1-2; checking the TCRdb D call of TRBD1 is not possible without DNA. The sequenced sample was blood. CDR3 amino acids: CASSRGDISSYGYTF.